A selection of T cell receptor beta chains follows, all from one sample in a study of PD-1 blockade in classical Hodgkin lymphoma. The protocol was immunoSEQ multiplex PCR, while the TCRdb copy is restricted to in-frame clones and leaves out a portion. The table includes 20,000 to 30,000 clones, more than 60% detected once. The source was peripheral blood mononuclear cells (PBMCs), collected before the second cycle of nivolumab. Receptors were obtained from a human donor with classical Hodgkin lymphoma. CDR3s include the opening cysteine and the closing phenylalanine or tryptophan. The D gene is left open where the match is weak. Clone size is stated in some rows and not others, as once, few, many or a class when expanded.

J: TRBJ2-7
V: TRBV6-6
D: TRBD1
size: .
DNA: TGTGCCAGCAGTTACCCCGGACAGGGTTCCTACGAGCAGTACTTC
CDR3: CASSYPGQGSYEQYF

J: TRBJ1-5
V: TRBV28
D: TRBD1
size: .
DNA: TGTGCCAGCAGTTTACTGGACAGGGACAATCAGCCCCAGCATTTT
CDR3: CASSLLDRDNQPQHF

J: TRBJ2-7
V: TRBV7-9
D: TRBD2
size: .
DNA: TGTGCCAGCAGCTTAGGACTAGCGGGGCCCTACGAGCAGTACTTC
CDR3: CASSLGLAGPYEQYF

J: TRBJ2-1
V: TRBV29-1
D: .
size: .
DNA: TGCAGCGTCGGAAGTTCCGACTCTTACAATGAGCAGTTCTTC
CDR3: CSVGSSDSYNEQFF

J: TRBJ2-1
V: TRBV19
D: TRBD2
size: .
DNA: TGTGCCAGTAGTACTATTGTCCTAGCGGGAGGAGGCAATGAGCAGTTCTTC
CDR3: CASSTIVLAGGGNEQFF

J: TRBJ2-2
V: TRBV6-5
D: .
size: once
DNA: TGTGCCAGCAGTTCCAGGGGTAACACCGGGGAGCTGTTTTTT
CDR3: CASSSRGNTGELFF

J: TRBJ1-3
V: TRBV7-9
D: .
size: .
DNA: TGTGCCAGCAGCCCAGGGGCTGGAAACACCATATATTTT
CDR3: CASSPGAGNTIYF

J: TRBJ2-7
V: TRBV6-1
D: .
size: .
DNA: TGTGCCAGCAGGTTAGGAGTTTACGAGCAGTACTTC
CDR3: CASRLGVYEQYF

J: TRBJ2-5
V: TRBV29-1
D: .
size: .
DNA: TGCAGCGTTGAAGTTGGAGGGGGAGAGACCCAGTACTTC
CDR3: CSVEVGGGETQYF

J: TRBJ1-2
V: TRBV6-5
D: .
size: once
DNA: TGTGCCAGCAGTACCCGGGACAAGGTTGCCTATGGCTACACCTTC
CDR3: CASSTRDKVAYGYTF

J: TRBJ2-7
V: TRBV9
D: .
size: .
DNA: TGTGCCAGCAGCGTTGGATCCGAGCAGTACTTC
CDR3: CASSVGSEQYF

J: TRBJ2-7
V: TRBV7-2
D: TRBD2
size: .
DNA: TGTGCCAGCAATCGGGGACTAGCGGGGGGCTCCTACGAGCAGTACTTC
CDR3: CASNRGLAGGSYEQYF

J: TRBJ2-1
V: TRBV30
D: TRBD1
size: .
DNA: TGTGCCTGGAGTGTCTTAGGGGGACAGGGGGACTTCAATGAGCAGTTCTTC
CDR3: CAWSVLGGQGDFNEQFF

J: TRBJ2-4
V: TRBV7-8
D: .
size: .
DNA: TGTGCCAGCAGCATTATTGGGGGTCTAGCCAAAAACATTCAGTACTTC
CDR3: CASSIIGGLAKNIQYF

J: TRBJ1-1
V: TRBV5-1
D: .
size: once
DNA: TGCGCCAGCAGCTTGCGGCAGGGCGGCCCTGAAGCTTTCTTT
CDR3: CASSLRQGGPEAFF

J: TRBJ2-1
V: TRBV11-2
D: .
size: once
DNA: TGTGCCAGCAGCTTTCTAGGAGCTGAGCAGTTCTTC
CDR3: CASSFLGAEQFF

J: TRBJ1-2
V: TRBV9
D: .
size: few
DNA: TGTGCCAGCAGCGCCGCGGGCAGGGGTTACTATGGCTACACCTTC
CDR3: CASSAAGRGYYGYTF

J: TRBJ2-1
V: TRBV11-3
D: TRBD2
size: .
DNA: TGTGCCAGCAGCCCACAGAGATGGGGACTAGCGGGAGACGCTGAGCAGTTCTTC
CDR3: CASSPQRWGLAGDAEQFF

J: TRBJ1-4
V: TRBV7-2
D: .
size: .
DNA: TGTGCCAGCAACGGACAGCAGAATGAAAAACTGTTTTTT
CDR3: CASNGQQNEKLFF

J: TRBJ2-5
V: TRBV12-5
D: .
size: once
DNA: TGTGCTAGTGGTACCCCCCGCCGGTACCAAGAGACCCAGTACTTC
CDR3: CASGTPRRYQETQYF

J: TRBJ2-1
V: TRBV7-2
D: .
size: .
DNA: TGTGCCAGCAGCTCAGAGGGTCGCTCCTACAATGAGCAGTTCTTC
CDR3: CASSSEGRSYNEQFF

J: TRBJ2-5
V: TRBV28
D: .
size: .
DNA: TGTGCCAGCAGTTTAAGGTTCGGAGAACAAGAGACCCAGTACTTC
CDR3: CASSLRFGEQETQYF

J: TRBJ1-5
V: TRBV7-9
D: .
size: .
DNA: TGTGCCAGCAACGAAGGGACGGCTAGCAATCAGCCCCAGCATTTT
CDR3: CASNEGTASNQPQHF

J: TRBJ2-1
V: TRBV7-3
D: .
size: .
DNA: TGTGCCAGCAGCTACCGACTTAACAATGAGCAGTTCTTC
CDR3: CASSYRLNNEQFF

J: TRBJ1-4
V: TRBV7-8
D: .
size: .
DNA: TGTGCCAGCAGCCCGATGGGGGCAGCTAATGAAAAACTGTTTTTT
CDR3: CASSPMGAANEKLFF

J: TRBJ2-7
V: TRBV28
D: .
size: .
DNA: TGTGCCAGCGGCTGGGGGGCTGTCGAGCAGTACTTC
CDR3: CASGWGAVEQYF

J: TRBJ1-2
V: TRBV7-2
D: .
size: .
DNA: TGTGCCAGCAGCTTAGGGCAGGGAAACTATGGCTACACCTTC
CDR3: CASSLGQGNYGYTF

J: TRBJ2-1
V: TRBV9
D: .
size: .
DNA: TGTGCCAGCAGCGTTTCAGACAATGAGCAGTTCTTC
CDR3: CASSVSDNEQFF

J: TRBJ2-7
V: TRBV7-6
D: TRBD1
size: .
DNA: TGTGCCAGCAGCTTAGAACAGGGGGCACCCTACGAGCAGTACTTC
CDR3: CASSLEQGAPYEQYF

J: TRBJ2-3
V: TRBV5-6
D: .
size: .
DNA: TGTGCCAGCAGCCCGAGCACATTGTGGGGTGGATATACGCAGTATTTT
CDR3: CASSPSTLWGGYTQYF

J: TRBJ2-3
V: TRBV5-1
D: TRBD2
size: .
DNA: TGCGCCAGCAGCGAAGGACTAGCGGGTTTCACAGATACGCAGTATTTT
CDR3: CASSEGLAGFTDTQYF

J: TRBJ1-1
V: TRBV19
D: TRBD1
size: .
DNA: TGTGCCAGTAGTATTTCGGGGACAGCGGGCACTGAAGCTTTCTTT
CDR3: CASSISGTAGTEAFF

J: TRBJ2-1
V: TRBV7-6
D: .
size: .
DNA: TGTGCCAGCAGCTTAACTCGATCAGAGCAGTTCTTC
CDR3: CASSLTRSEQFF

J: TRBJ2-2
V: TRBV19
D: TRBD2
size: .
DNA: TGTGCCAGTAGTATGCGGACTAGCGTGAACACCGGGGAGCTGTTTTTT
CDR3: CASSMRTSVNTGELFF

J: TRBJ1-5
V: TRBV15
D: .
size: .
DNA: TGTGCCACCAGCAGAGATCGAGGGCAGATTAATCAGCCCCAGCATTTT
CDR3: CATSRDRGQINQPQHF